These 15 T cell receptor beta chains originate from one sample sequenced in a study of metastatic and nonmetastatic thyroid tumors. Each patient came to thyroid surgery without any prior treatment (of any kind). TCRdb re-clonotyped the PCR reads through MiXCR. The repertoire holds tens of thousands of clones, with approximately 20% as singletons. Sequenced: blood. The receptors were sampled from a female donor with papillary thyroid cancer or a benign thyroid nodule (not recorded which). Some clones in this sample may be carry-over from other donors' samples.

This clone has a count of ten or more. The V call is TRBV5-5, the J call TRBJ1-1; D not resolved. CDR1 and CDR2 from the germline V gene are SGHKS and YYEKEE (reference sequence). Trimming took 0 bases from V and 1 from J, leaving 10 bases between them. The CDR3 runs to 15 residues. In DNA, the CDR3 is TGTGCCAGCAGCTTGGAGGAGTGGGGGAACACTGAAGCTTTCTTT. This encodes CASSLEEWGNTEAFF.

This chain uses TRBV14 with TRBJ1-1; 12 nucleotides align to TRBD1. The CDR3 is made up of 16 amino acids. The junction had 7 bases not matched to a gene; V was cut back by 5 bases and J by 3 bases. The germline V gene has CDR1 SGHDN and CDR2 FVKESK. The CDR3 DNA sequence: TGTGCCAGCAGCGCCCGGGACAGGGGGCTTTACACTGAAGCTTTCTTT. Translated, it gives CASSARDRGLYTEAFF.

A single count supports this clone. V usage is TRBV20-1 and J usage is TRBJ1-1; a possible D gene is TRBD1 (5 bases). The V gene's germline CDR1 is DFQATT and CDR2 SNEGSKA (reference sequence). The CDR3 totals 14 residues. V was pared by 6 bases and J by 5 bases, with 19 bases between. The CDR3 DNA reads TGCAGTGCCAACCGGGGCAGGACGGGGACTGAAGCTTTCTTT. Translated: CSANRGRTGTEAFF.

The gene calls are TRBV12-3 or TRBV12-4 and TRBJ2-1; TRBD2 matches 14 bases. Trimming cost V 5 bases and J 8 bases; bases outside gene matches: 8. There are 16 residues in the CDR3. This CDR3 reads CASSEPGLAGVYEQFF. As DNA, the CDR3 is TGTGCCAGCAGTGAGCCGGGACTAGCGGGAGTGTATGAGCAGTTCTTC.

This clone occurred many times. This chain joins TRBV5-4 and TRBJ2-7, with 7 positions matching TRBD1. Unmatched junction bases numbered 8, after V lost 5 bases and J lost 0 bases. The CDR3 contains 15 residues. From germline, CDR1 is SGHNT and CDR2 YYREEE (reference sequence). CDR3 protein: CASSSTGVSSYEQYF. CDR3 sequence (DNA): TGTGCCAGCAGTTCCACAGGGGTCAGCTCCTACGAGCAGTACTTC.

This clone was seen ten or more times. This chain links TRBV7-2 with TRBJ2-3; D not resolved. The ends were cut back, 5 bases at V and 4 bases at J, with 7 bases in the middle. This CDR3 has 12 residues. Germline V gives CDR1 SGHTA, CDR2 FQGNSA. The CDR3 DNA is TGTGCCAGCAGCCGCAGTGCAGATACGCAGTATTTT. It encodes CASSRSADTQYF.

This clone was seen many times. This may be a read error, as it is one base from a much larger clone. V usage is TRBV12-3 or TRBV12-4 and J usage is TRBJ2-2; tentatively, D is TRBD1 or TRBD2 (5 bases each). This CDR3 spans 14 amino acids. V lost 6 bases to trimming and J lost 8 bases, with 16 bases between them. CDR3 DNA: TGTGCCAGCAGACAAACCTGGGGGTGGGGGGAGCTGTTTTTT. This codes for CASRQTWGWGELFF.

The table lists this clone with many counts. V and J are TRBV7-2 and TRBJ1-1, with D hard to call. Germline assignment: CDR1 SGHTA and CDR2 FQGNSA. V lost 0 bases to trimming and J lost 5 bases, with 7 bases between them. The CDR3 runs 13 residues. CDR3 region: CASSLAKGTEAFF. The CDR3 DNA reads as TGTGCCAGCAGCTTAGCGAAAGGGACTGAAGCTTTCTTT.

This clone turned up a few times. An end of the junction does not agree with germline; a read error may underlie this. The rearrangement links TRBV6-1 to TRBJ1-3, with D possibly being TRBD1 (5 bases). This CDR3 has 13 residues. The germline gives CDR1 MNHNS, CDR2 SASEGT. Written as DNA, the CDR3 is TGTGCCAGCAGGGGGACCTCTGGAAGCACCATATATTTT. Translated, it gives CASRGTSGSTIYF.

Note on this clone: This may come from a read error, since a much larger clone is one base off. This chain joins TRBV10-3 and TRBJ2-7; the D is unclear. Germline V gene lookup returns CDR1 ENHRY and CDR2 SYGVKD. This CDR3 contains 14 residues. The CDR3 loop is CAFSESRERYEQYF. The DNA for the CDR3 is TGTGCCTTCAGTGAGTCAAGGGAACGGTACGAGCAGTACTTC.

This clone was found many times. The chain has TRBV2 and TRBJ1-3, with TRBD1 matching 9 bases. The CDR3 is 14 amino acids. Looked up from germline, CDR1 is SNHLY and CDR2 is FYNNEI. V gave up 7 bases and J gave up 3 bases; unmatched junction bases: 4. CDR3 sequence: CASKTGGSGNTIYF. CDR3 DNA: TGTGCCAGCAAGACAGGGGGTAGTGGAAACACCATATATTTT. Combining the CDR3 with reference TRBV2 and TRBJ1-3 gives the whole variable domain EPEVTQTPSHQVTQMGQEVILRCVPISNHLYFYWYRQILGQKVEFLVSFYNNEISEKSEIFDDQFSVERPDGSNFTLKIRSTKLEDSAMYFCASKTGGSGNTIYFGEGSWLTVV.

This clone came up many times. The V call is TRBV12-3 or TRBV12-4, the J call TRBJ2-5; possibly TRBD1 or TRBD2 for D (5 bases each). This CDR3 has 14 amino acids. V was trimmed by 5 bases and J by 4 bases, leaving 14 bases between them. CDR3 sequence reads: CASSEPGRPETQYF. The CDR3 nucleotides are TGTGCCAGCAGTGAGCCGGGACGGCCAGAGACCCAGTACTTC.

The chain combines TRBV6-2 or TRBV6-3 with TRBJ2-7; the D gene is possibly TRBD2 (5 bases). Germline assignment: CDR1 MNHEY and CDR2 SVGEGT. Between the trimmed V and J ends, which lost 5 bases and 0 bases, there was a span of 14 bases. The CDR3 runs 15 residues. The CDR3 DNA is TGTGCCAGCAGTCCCCCGAGGGCGTTCTCCTACGAGCAGTACTTC. This encodes CASSPPRAFSYEQYF.

As regards this clone: A much larger clone is a single base away; this may be a read error. The chain is built from TRBV20-1 and TRBJ2-6; D remains unclear. The CDR3 is made up of 14 amino acids. The germline gives CDR1 DFQATT, CDR2 SNEGSKA (reference sequence). CDR3 sequence reads: CGASLGNGDNVLTF. The CDR3 nucleotides read TGCGGTGCTAGTCTGGGCAATGGGGACAACGTCCTGACTTTC.

This chain connects TRBV18 to TRBJ1-1; TRBD1 might be the D (5 bases). Trimming pared 0 bases from V and 2 bases from J, leaving 13 bases between. Germline loops: CDR1 KGHSH, CDR2 LQKENI. This CDR3 spans 16 amino acids. DNA for the CDR3: TGTGCCAGCTCACCACCGGTAACAGGAGTCAACACTGAAGCTTTCTTT. Its protein is CASSPPVTGVNTEAFF. Combining the CDR3 with reference TRBV18 and TRBJ1-1 gives the whole variable domain NAGVMQNPRHLVRRRGQEARLRCSPMKGHSHVYWYRQLPEEGLKFMVYLQKENIIDESGMPKERFSAEFPKEGPSILRIQQVVRGDSAAYFCASSPPVTGVNTEAFFGQGTRLTVV.